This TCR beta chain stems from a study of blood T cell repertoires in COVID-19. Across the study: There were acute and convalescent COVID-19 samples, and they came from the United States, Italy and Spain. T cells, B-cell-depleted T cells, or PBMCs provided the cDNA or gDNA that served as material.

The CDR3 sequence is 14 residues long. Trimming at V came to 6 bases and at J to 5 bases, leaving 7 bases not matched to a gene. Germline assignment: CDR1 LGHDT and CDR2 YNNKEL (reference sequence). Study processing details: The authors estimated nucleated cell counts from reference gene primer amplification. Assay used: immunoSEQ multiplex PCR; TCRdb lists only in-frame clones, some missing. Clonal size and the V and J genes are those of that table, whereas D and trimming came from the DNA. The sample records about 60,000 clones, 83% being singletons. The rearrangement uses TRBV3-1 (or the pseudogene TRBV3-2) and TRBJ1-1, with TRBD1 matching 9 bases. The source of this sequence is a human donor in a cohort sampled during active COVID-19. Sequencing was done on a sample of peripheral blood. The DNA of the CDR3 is TGTGCCAGCAGACTACAGGGGGCGAAGACTGAAGCTTTCTTT. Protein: CASRLQGAKTEAFF.